These T cell receptor beta chains were read from a single sample in a study of molecular identifiers for immune sequencing clone quantification. One entry per CDR3 protein results from TCRdb running MiXCR on the PCR reads. The data contain over 600,000 distinct CDR3 sequences, nearly 20% of them seen just once; the ten biggest clones take up under 0.95%. Material: naive CD8+ T cells from blood, with Jurkat cell RNA spiked in. These receptors all come from a human donor in good health. Some libraries in this study had Jurkat cell RNA spiked in. CDR3s include the opening cysteine and the closing phenylalanine or tryptophan. The D gene is left open where the match is weak. Only some rows state a clone size, as once, few, many or a class for expanded clones.

j_call: TRBJ2-1
d_call: -
clone_size: many
v_call: TRBV27
cdr3_nt: TGTGCCAGCAGTTTACTAATCATTAGAGACCTCCATGAGCAGTTCTTC
cdr3_aa: CASSLLIIRDLHEQFF

j_call: TRBJ2-1
d_call: -
clone_size: many
v_call: TRBV9
cdr3_nt: TGTGCCAGCAGCGCCATATACAGGGAAAGCTCCTACAATGAGCAGTTCTTC
cdr3_aa: CASSAIYRESSYNEQFF

j_call: TRBJ1-1
d_call: -
clone_size: many
v_call: TRBV7-9
cdr3_nt: TGTGCCAGCAGCCCACTCATGAACACTGAAGCTTTCTTT
cdr3_aa: CASSPLMNTEAFF

j_call: TRBJ2-7
d_call: -
clone_size: many
v_call: TRBV7-2
cdr3_nt: TGTGCCAGCAGCTTTAGTTACGAGGGGGGAGCTCAGTACTTC
cdr3_aa: CASSFSYEGGAQYF

j_call: TRBJ1-1
d_call: TRBD1
clone_size: many
v_call: TRBV25-1
cdr3_nt: TGTGCCAGCAGGGCAGGGGGATCGAACACTGAAGCTTTCTTT
cdr3_aa: CASRAGGSNTEAFF

j_call: TRBJ2-1
d_call: -
clone_size: -
v_call: TRBV12-3/TRBV12-4
cdr3_nt: TGTGCCAGCAGTCCAGAAAGGGAGGCTAGCGACAACTCCTACAAGGAGCAGTTCTTC
cdr3_aa: CASSPEREASDNSYKEQFF

j_call: TRBJ2-5
d_call: TRBD2
clone_size: -
v_call: TRBV19
cdr3_nt: TGTGCCAGTAGCCAGGGTGTGGGCGGGGGGACACAAGAGACCCAGTACTTC
cdr3_aa: CASSQGVGGGTQETQYF

j_call: TRBJ2-5
d_call: TRBD1
clone_size: few
v_call: TRBV3-1
cdr3_nt: TGTGCCAGCTCCTCCCCACAGGGGGCGGTAGGAGAGACCCAGTACTTC
cdr3_aa: CASSSPQGAVGETQYF

j_call: TRBJ2-3
d_call: -
clone_size: many
v_call: TRBV15
cdr3_nt: TGTGCCACCAGCAAATGGCGAACAGATACGCAGTATTTT
cdr3_aa: CATSKWRTDTQYF

j_call: TRBJ2-5
d_call: -
clone_size: many
v_call: TRBV6-2/TRBV6-3
cdr3_nt: TGTGCCAGCAGTTCCCTAAGACAGGAACAAGAGACCCAGTACTTC
cdr3_aa: CASSSLRQEQETQYF

j_call: TRBJ2-7
d_call: TRBD1
clone_size: few
v_call: TRBV27
cdr3_nt: TGTGCCAGCAGTTTACGGGACAGCAACTACGAGCAGTACTTC
cdr3_aa: CASSLRDSNYEQYF

j_call: TRBJ1-1
d_call: -
clone_size: many
v_call: TRBV7-9
cdr3_nt: TGTGCCAGCAGCTCATCCGCTCGAAGCCTCAAGAACACTGAAGCTTTCTTT
cdr3_aa: CASSSSARSLKNTEAFF

j_call: TRBJ2-1
d_call: TRBD2
clone_size: many
v_call: TRBV20-1
cdr3_nt: TGCAGTGCCCGAGGGACTAGCGAGACCTTCTCCTACAATGAGCAGTTCTTC
cdr3_aa: CSARGTSETFSYNEQFF

j_call: TRBJ1-5
d_call: -
clone_size: many
v_call: TRBV14
cdr3_nt: TGTGCCAGCAGCCAACTAAGCGGCCAGCCCCAGCATTTT
cdr3_aa: CASSQLSGQPQHF

j_call: TRBJ1-5
d_call: -
clone_size: many
v_call: TRBV19
cdr3_nt: TGTGCCAGTAGGGGGGGCGGCAATCAGCCCCAGCATTTT
cdr3_aa: CASRGGGNQPQHF

j_call: TRBJ1-1
d_call: -
clone_size: -
v_call: TRBV20-1
cdr3_nt: TGCAGTGCCAGAGGTCCTACGGGGACCATGAACACTGAAGCTTTCTTT
cdr3_aa: CSARGPTGTMNTEAFF

j_call: TRBJ1-2
d_call: -
clone_size: few
v_call: TRBV19
cdr3_nt: TGTGCCAGTAGTGCGGGGGTGAACTATGGCTACACCTTC
cdr3_aa: CASSAGVNYGYTF

j_call: TRBJ2-5
d_call: -
clone_size: few
v_call: TRBV10-1
cdr3_nt: TGCGCCAGCAGTGAGGGGTCTGGGGGTCGAGAGACCCAGTACTTC
cdr3_aa: CASSEGSGGRETQYF

j_call: TRBJ2-3
d_call: TRBD2
clone_size: few
v_call: TRBV7-3
cdr3_nt: TGTGCCAGCAGCTTAAATCCCGTGACTAGCGGGATTATTGCAGATACGCAGTATTTT
cdr3_aa: CASSLNPVTSGIIADTQYF

j_call: TRBJ1-1
d_call: -
clone_size: many
v_call: TRBV6-5
cdr3_nt: TGTGCCAGCAGTTACTCGGTCCAAGGCCAGCCGAACACTGAAGCTTTCTTT
cdr3_aa: CASSYSVQGQPNTEAFF

j_call: TRBJ1-1
d_call: -
clone_size: few
v_call: TRBV27
cdr3_nt: TGTGCCAGCAGTCTCAACCAGCGAACTGAAGCTTTCTTT
cdr3_aa: CASSLNQRTEAFF

j_call: TRBJ2-3
d_call: -
clone_size: many
v_call: TRBV4-2
cdr3_nt: TGTGCCAGCAGCCAAGAGGGCAGGACCACAGATACGCAGTATTTT
cdr3_aa: CASSQEGRTTDTQYF

j_call: TRBJ2-1
d_call: TRBD2
clone_size: few
v_call: TRBV9
cdr3_nt: TGTGCCAGCAGCGTAGCGGGGGGAATCGGCAATGAGCAGTTCTTC
cdr3_aa: CASSVAGGIGNEQFF

j_call: TRBJ2-7
d_call: TRBD2
clone_size: -
v_call: TRBV30
cdr3_nt: TGTGCCTGGAGTGTAAGCAGCGGGAGTTTCTACGAGCAGTACTTC
cdr3_aa: CAWSVSSGSFYEQYF

j_call: TRBJ2-7
d_call: -
clone_size: many
v_call: TRBV4-3
cdr3_nt: TGCGCCAGCAGCCAAGATCGGGGAGCCTCCTACGAGCAGTACTTC
cdr3_aa: CASSQDRGASYEQYF

j_call: TRBJ2-3
d_call: -
clone_size: many
v_call: TRBV10-2
cdr3_nt: TGCGCCAGCATTTTAAGTCTAGCAGCGGATACGCAGTATTTT
cdr3_aa: CASILSLAADTQYF

j_call: TRBJ2-2
d_call: TRBD2
clone_size: -
v_call: TRBV5-6
cdr3_nt: TGTGCCAGCAGCCCCGGGACTAGCCTCACCGGGGAGCTGTTTTTT
cdr3_aa: CASSPGTSLTGELFF

j_call: TRBJ2-5
d_call: TRBD2
clone_size: few
v_call: TRBV27
cdr3_nt: TGTGCCAGCAGTTTATGGGCGGGGGGCCCCTATTGGACCCAGTACTTC
cdr3_aa: CASSLWAGGPYWTQYF

j_call: TRBJ2-3
d_call: -
clone_size: many
v_call: TRBV7-9
cdr3_nt: TGTGCCAGCAGCTTGTCACTGTCAGGGTCTAGCACAGATACGCAGTATTTT
cdr3_aa: CASSLSLSGSSTDTQYF

j_call: TRBJ2-7
d_call: -
clone_size: many
v_call: TRBV7-9
cdr3_nt: TGTGCCAGCAGCTTAACCGGGACAATAGGGTACGAGCAGTACTTC
cdr3_aa: CASSLTGTIGYEQYF

j_call: TRBJ2-3
d_call: TRBD2
clone_size: -
v_call: TRBV6-2/TRBV6-3
cdr3_nt: TGTGCCAGCAGTTACGCGGGGGTCACAGATACGCAGTATTTT
cdr3_aa: CASSYAGVTDTQYF

j_call: TRBJ2-4
d_call: TRBD2
clone_size: -
v_call: TRBV14
cdr3_nt: TGTGCCAGCAGCCCGGACTGGGGGGGCATTCAGTACTTC
cdr3_aa: CASSPDWGGIQYF

j_call: TRBJ2-2
d_call: -
clone_size: many
v_call: TRBV30
cdr3_nt: TGTGCCTGGAGTGCGACAGGCCTCACCGGGGAGCTGTTTTTT
cdr3_aa: CAWSATGLTGELFF

j_call: TRBJ2-3
d_call: TRBD2
clone_size: few
v_call: TRBV7-8
cdr3_nt: TGTGCCAGCAGCCTTAGTTCGGGGGGTATCACAGATACGCAGTATTTT
cdr3_aa: CASSLSSGGITDTQYF

j_call: TRBJ2-6
d_call: -
clone_size: many
v_call: TRBV29-1
cdr3_nt: TGCAGCGTTGAGACACGAAACTCTGGGGCCAACGTCCTGACTTTC
cdr3_aa: CSVETRNSGANVLTF

j_call: TRBJ1-5
d_call: -
clone_size: few
v_call: TRBV12-3/TRBV12-4
cdr3_nt: TGTGCCAGCAGTTTAACGGGGCTGGACTCAAATAGCAATCAGCCCCAGCATTTT
cdr3_aa: CASSLTGLDSNSNQPQHF

j_call: TRBJ2-5
d_call: -
clone_size: -
v_call: TRBV12-3/TRBV12-4
cdr3_nt: TGTGCCAGCAGTTTAGGGGGGCCCCCACAAGAGACCCAGTACTTC
cdr3_aa: CASSLGGPPQETQYF

j_call: TRBJ2-7
d_call: -
clone_size: many
v_call: TRBV28
cdr3_nt: TGTGCCAGCAGCAGTTTAAGTTTGACCCGAGCCTACGAGCAGTACTTC
cdr3_aa: CASSSLSLTRAYEQYF

j_call: TRBJ2-6
d_call: -
clone_size: -
v_call: TRBV20-1
cdr3_nt: TGCAGTGCTAGAGCGCAGAGCTCTGGGGCCAACGTCCTGACTTTC
cdr3_aa: CSARAQSSGANVLTF

j_call: TRBJ2-2
d_call: TRBD2
clone_size: many
v_call: TRBV3-1
cdr3_nt: TGTGCCAGCAGCCAAGATGGGAGCGGGGCGGCCGGGGAGCTGTTTTTT
cdr3_aa: CASSQDGSGAAGELFF

j_call: TRBJ2-3
d_call: -
clone_size: -
v_call: TRBV12-3/TRBV12-4
cdr3_nt: TGTGCCAGCAGTTTTGGCACTGCAGATACGCAGTATTTT
cdr3_aa: CASSFGTADTQYF

j_call: TRBJ1-5
d_call: -
clone_size: many
v_call: TRBV4-1
cdr3_nt: TGCGCCAGCAGCCCGGGGTGGAGCAATCAGCCCCAGCATTTT
cdr3_aa: CASSPGWSNQPQHF